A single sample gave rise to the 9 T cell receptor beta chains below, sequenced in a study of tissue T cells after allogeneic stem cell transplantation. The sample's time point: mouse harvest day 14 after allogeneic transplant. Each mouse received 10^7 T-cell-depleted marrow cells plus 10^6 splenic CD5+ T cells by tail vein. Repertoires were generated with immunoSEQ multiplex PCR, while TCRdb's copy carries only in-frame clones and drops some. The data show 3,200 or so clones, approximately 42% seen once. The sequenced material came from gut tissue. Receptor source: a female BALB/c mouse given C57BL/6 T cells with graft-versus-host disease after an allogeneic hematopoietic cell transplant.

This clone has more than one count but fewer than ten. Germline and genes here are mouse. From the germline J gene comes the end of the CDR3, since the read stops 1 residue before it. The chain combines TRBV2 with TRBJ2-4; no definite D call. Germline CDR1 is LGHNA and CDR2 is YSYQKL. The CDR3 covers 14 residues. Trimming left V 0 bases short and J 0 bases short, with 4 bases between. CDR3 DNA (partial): TGTGCCAGCAGCCAAGACCGTAGTCAAAACACCTTGTAC. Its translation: CASSQDRSQNTLY. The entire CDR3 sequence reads CASSQDRSQNTLYF.

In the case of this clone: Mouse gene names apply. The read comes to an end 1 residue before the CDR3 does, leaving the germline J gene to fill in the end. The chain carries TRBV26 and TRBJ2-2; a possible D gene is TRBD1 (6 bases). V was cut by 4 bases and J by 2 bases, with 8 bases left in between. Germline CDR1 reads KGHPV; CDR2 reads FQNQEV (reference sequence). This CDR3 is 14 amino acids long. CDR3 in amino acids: CASSPGQNTGQLYF. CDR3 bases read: TGTGCCAGCAGTCCTGGACAGAACACCGGGCAGCTCTAC. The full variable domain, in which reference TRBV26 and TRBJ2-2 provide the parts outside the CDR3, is NSKVIQTPRYLVKGQGQKAKMRCIPEKGHPVVFWYQQNKNNEFKFLINFQNQEVLQQIDMTEKRFSAECPSNSPCSLEIQSSEAGDSALYLCASSPGQNTGQLYFGEGSKLTVL.

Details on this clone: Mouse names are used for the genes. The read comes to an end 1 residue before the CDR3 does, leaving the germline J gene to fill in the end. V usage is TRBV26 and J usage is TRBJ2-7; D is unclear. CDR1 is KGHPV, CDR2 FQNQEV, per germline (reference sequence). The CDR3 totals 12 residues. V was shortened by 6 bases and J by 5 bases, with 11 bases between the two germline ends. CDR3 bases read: TGTGCCAGCAGCCCGAATTATGATGAACAGTAC. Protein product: CASSPNYDEQY. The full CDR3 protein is CASSPNYDEQYF.

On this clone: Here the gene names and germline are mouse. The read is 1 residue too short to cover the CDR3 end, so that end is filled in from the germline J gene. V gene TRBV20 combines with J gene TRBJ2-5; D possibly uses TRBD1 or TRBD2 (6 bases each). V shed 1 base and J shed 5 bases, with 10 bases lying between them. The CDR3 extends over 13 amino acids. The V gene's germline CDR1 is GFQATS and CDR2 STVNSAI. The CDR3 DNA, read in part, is TGTGGTGCTAGGGGGGGGCGCGCAGACACCCAGTAC. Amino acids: CGARGGRADTQY. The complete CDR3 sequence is CGARGGRADTQYF. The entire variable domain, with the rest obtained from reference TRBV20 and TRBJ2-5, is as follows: GALVYQYPRRTICKSGTSMRMECQAVGFQATSVAWYRQSPQKTFELIALSTVNSAIKYEQNFTQEKFPISHPNLSFSSMTVLNAYLEDRGLYLCGARGGRADTQYFGPGTRLLVL.

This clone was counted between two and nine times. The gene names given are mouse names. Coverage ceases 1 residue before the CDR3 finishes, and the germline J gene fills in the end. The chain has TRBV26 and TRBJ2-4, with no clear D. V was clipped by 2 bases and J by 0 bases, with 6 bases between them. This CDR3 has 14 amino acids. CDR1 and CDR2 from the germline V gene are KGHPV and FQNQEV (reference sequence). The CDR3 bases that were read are TGTGCCAGCAGTCTGCAGTCTAGTCAAAACACCTTGTAC. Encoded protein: CASSLQSSQNTLY. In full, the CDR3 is CASSLQSSQNTLYF.

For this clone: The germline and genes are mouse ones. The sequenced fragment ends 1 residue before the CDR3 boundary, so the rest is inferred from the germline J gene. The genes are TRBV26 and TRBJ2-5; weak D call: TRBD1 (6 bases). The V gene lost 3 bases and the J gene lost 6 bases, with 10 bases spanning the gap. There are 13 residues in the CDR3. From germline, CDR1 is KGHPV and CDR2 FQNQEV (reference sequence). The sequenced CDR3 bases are TGTGCCAGCAGTCTTCCAGGGGAGGACACCCAGTAC. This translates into CASSLPGEDTQY. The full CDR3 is CASSLPGEDTQYF.

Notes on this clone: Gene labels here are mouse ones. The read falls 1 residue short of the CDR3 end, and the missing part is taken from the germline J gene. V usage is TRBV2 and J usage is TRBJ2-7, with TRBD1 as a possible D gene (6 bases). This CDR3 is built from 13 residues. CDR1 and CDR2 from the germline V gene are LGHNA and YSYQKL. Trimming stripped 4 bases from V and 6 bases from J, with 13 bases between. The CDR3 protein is CASSRFRGGEQYF. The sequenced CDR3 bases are TGTGCCAGCAGCCGTTTCAGGGGTGGTGAACAGTAC.

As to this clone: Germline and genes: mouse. This CDR3 reads CASGAPQGTEVFF. Incomplete CDR3 DNA: TGTGCCAGCGGTGCCCCACAGGGCACAGAAGTCTTC. This chain links TRBV13-2 with TRBJ1-1; maybe TRBD1 (6 bases). The read ends 1 residue early relative to the CDR3; the germline J gene fills the gap. The CDR3 loop spans 13 amino acids. Germline V CDR1 and CDR2: NNHNN, SYGAGS (reference sequence). The ends were cut back, 3 bases at V and 4 bases at J, with 10 bases in the middle.

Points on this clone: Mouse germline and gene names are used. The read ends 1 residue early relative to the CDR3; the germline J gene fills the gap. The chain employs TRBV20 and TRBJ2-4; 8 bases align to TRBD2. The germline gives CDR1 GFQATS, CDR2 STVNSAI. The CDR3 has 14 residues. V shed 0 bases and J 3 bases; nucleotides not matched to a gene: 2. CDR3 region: CGARDGGGQNTLYF. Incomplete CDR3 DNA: TGTGGTGCTAGGGATGGGGGGGGCCAAAACACCTTGTAC.